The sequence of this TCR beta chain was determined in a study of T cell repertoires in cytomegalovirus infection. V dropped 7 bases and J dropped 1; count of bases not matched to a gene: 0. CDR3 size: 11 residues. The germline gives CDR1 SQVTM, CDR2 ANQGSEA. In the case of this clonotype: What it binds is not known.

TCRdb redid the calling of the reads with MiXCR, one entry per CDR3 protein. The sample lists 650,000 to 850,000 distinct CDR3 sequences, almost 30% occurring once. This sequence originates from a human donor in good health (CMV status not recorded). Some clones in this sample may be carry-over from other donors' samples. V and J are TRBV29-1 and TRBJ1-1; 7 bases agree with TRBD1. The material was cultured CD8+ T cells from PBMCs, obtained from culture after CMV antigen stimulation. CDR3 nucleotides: TGCAGCGGACAGGGGAACACTGAAGCTTTCTTT. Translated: CSGQGNTEAFF.